This T cell receptor (beta chain) was recorded in a study of T cells expressing NK-cell markers. Study as a whole: From sorted CD3+CD56+NKG2C+, CD3+CD56+NKG2C- and CD3+CD56-NKG2C+ T cells came the TCR beta repertoires. Eight donors were sequenced, seven testing HCMV-seropositive and one testing seronegative.

Germline assignment: CDR1 WSHSY and CDR2 SAAADI. The CDR3 has 13 amino acids. Template switching by 5'RACE with UMIs generated the TCR beta cDNA. TCRdb reprocessed the 5' RACE reads and reports one entry per CDR3 protein, with no DNA. The table for this sample gives about 460,000 distinct CDR3 sequences. The chain couples TRBV10-2 to TRBJ1-2. The sequencing sample was made of blood T cells: a sorted CD56 or NKG2C T cell subset, CD4+ or CD8+ T cells, or bulk PBMC T cells (not recorded which). The source of this sequence is a woman in her forties or fifties in good health. CDR3: CASTTSGLYGYTF.